This T cell receptor beta chain was recovered during a study of T cell responses to AZD1222 COVID-19 vaccine. Study results and caveats: Donors in the cohort were predominantly white British and more often female, and clonal diversity was possibly underestimated. Compared with day 0, the breadth and depth of the Spike-specific TCR repertoire rose significantly after two doses of AZD1222. The study reported that nearly half of spike-specific TCRs target unmutated variant regions. No repertoire was sampled before or during the peak T cell response, only after it.

Profiled with immunoSEQ multiplex PCR; TCRdb holds only in-frame clones, not every one. This table has 150,000 or so clones, 70% to 90% appearing once. A remark on this clone: What it binds is not known.

The germline gives CDR1 KGHDR, CDR2 SFDVKD. Trimming shortened V by 0 bases and J by 9 bases, and 5 bases separated the two germline ends. The CDR3 contains 12 residues. The sequenced sample was peripheral blood, obtained on day 0 of MenACWY control vaccination. The chain employs TRBV24-1 and TRBJ2-1, with unresolved D. The origin of this receptor is an adult in good health. The CDR3, as DNA: TGTGCCACCAGTGATTTGAAGGGTGAGCAGTTCTTC. Amino acids: CATSDLKGEQFF.